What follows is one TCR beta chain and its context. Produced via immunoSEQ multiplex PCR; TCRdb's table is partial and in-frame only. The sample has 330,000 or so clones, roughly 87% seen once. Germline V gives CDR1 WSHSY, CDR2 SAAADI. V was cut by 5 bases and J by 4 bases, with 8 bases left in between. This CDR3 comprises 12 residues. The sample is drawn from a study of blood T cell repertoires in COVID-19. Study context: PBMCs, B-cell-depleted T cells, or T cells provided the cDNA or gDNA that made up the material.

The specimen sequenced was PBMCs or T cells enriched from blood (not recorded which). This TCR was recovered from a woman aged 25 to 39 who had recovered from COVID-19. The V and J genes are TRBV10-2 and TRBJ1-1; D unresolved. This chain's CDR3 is CASSPGFTEAFF. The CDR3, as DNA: TGCGCCAGCAGTCCAGGTTTCACTGAAGCTTTCTTT.